This entry concerns a single T cell receptor beta chain. This sample stems from a study of blood T cell repertoires in COVID-19. Method: immunoSEQ multiplex PCR; TCRdb's copy keeps in-frame clones and lacks some. The profile shows approximately 150,000 clones, roughly 85% of them singletons. Germline CDR1 SGHRS, CDR2 YFSETQ. The CDR3 length is 16 residues. V was pared by 0 bases and J by 4 bases, with 16 bases between. This sequence joins TRBV5-1 and TRBJ1-1; unclear D gene. Specimen: PBMCs or T cells enriched from blood (not recorded which). The TCR originated in a woman between 70 and 85 years old in a cohort exposed to, infected with or recovered from COVID-19 (not recorded which). As DNA, the CDR3 is TGCGCCAGCAGCTTGGCCGTCGACACATCTATCACTGAAGCTTTCTTT. It yields the protein CASSLAVDTSITEAFF.